This T cell receptor beta chain came from a study of blood T cell repertoires in COVID-19. Study-wide background: Whether acute or convalescent, the COVID-19 samples came from the United States, Italy and Spain. Nucleic acid was either cDNA or gDNA, and it came from T cells, B-cell-depleted T cells, or PBMCs.

The protocol was immunoSEQ multiplex PCR, while the TCRdb copy is restricted to in-frame clones and leaves out a portion. The sample records 350,000 to 400,000 clones, 85% to 90% being singletons. Participants' reported clinical history set cohort assignment. In Cohort 3, a recovered donor had either two negative PCRs, clearance, or symptom resolution. The germline V and J ends were trimmed by 2 bases and 1 base, with 18 bases remaining between them. From germline, CDR1 is LNHDA and CDR2 SQIVND (reference sequence). This CDR3 spans 18 amino acids. The TCR comes from a woman under 30 who had recovered from COVID-19. Sequenced: PBMCs or T cells enriched from blood (not recorded which). This sequence joins TRBV19 and TRBJ1-3; tentative D call: TRBD1 (5 bases). CDR3 nucleotides: TGTGCCAGTAGTATAAAAGGGACTGTCGCATTTTCTGGAAACACCATATATTTT. The encoded protein is CASSIKGTVAFSGNTIYF.